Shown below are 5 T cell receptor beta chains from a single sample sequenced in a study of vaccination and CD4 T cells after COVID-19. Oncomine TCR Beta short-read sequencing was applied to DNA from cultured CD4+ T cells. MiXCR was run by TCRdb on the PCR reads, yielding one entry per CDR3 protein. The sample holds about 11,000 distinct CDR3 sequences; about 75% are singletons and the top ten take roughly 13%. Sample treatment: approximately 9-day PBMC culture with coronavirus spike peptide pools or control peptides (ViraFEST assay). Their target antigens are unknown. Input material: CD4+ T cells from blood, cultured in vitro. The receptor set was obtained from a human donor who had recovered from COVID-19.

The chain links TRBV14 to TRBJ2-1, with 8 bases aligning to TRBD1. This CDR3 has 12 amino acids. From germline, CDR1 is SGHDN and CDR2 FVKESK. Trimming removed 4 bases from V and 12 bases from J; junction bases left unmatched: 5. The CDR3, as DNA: TGTGCCAGCAGCCCGACAGGGGATCGGCAGTTCTTC. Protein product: CASSPTGDRQFF.

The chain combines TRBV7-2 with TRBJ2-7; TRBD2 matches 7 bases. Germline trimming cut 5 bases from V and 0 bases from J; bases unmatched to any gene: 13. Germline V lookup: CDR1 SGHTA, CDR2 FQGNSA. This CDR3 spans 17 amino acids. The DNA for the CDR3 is TGTGCCAGCAGCCCGAGGATGGGACTATCTAGCTCCTACGAGCAGTACTTC. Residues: CASSPRMGLSSSYEQYF.

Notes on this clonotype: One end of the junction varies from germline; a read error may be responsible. The CDR3 loop is CASSYGTGGEAQYF. CDR3 bases: TGTGCCAGCAGTTACGGGACAGGGGGAGAGGCCCAGTACTTC. The chain carries TRBV6-5 and TRBJ2-5, with TRBD1 identical over 11 bases. The CDR3 runs 14 residues. The germline gives CDR1 MNHEY, CDR2 SVGAGI.

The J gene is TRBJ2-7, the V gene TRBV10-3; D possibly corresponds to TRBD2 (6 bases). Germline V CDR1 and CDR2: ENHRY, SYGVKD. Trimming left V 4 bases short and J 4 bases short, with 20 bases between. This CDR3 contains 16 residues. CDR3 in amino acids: CAISGSGGEVLYEQYF. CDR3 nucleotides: TGTGCCATCAGTGGTTCTGGAGGGGAGGTCTTGTACGAGCAGTACTTC.

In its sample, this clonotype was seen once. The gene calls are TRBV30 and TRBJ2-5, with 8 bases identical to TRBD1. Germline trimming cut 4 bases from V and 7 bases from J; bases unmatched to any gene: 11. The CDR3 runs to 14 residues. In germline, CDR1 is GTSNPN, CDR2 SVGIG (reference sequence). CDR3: CAWNPGGLGRTQYF. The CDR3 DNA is TGTGCCTGGAATCCAGGGGGCCTGGGTCGGACCCAGTACTTC.